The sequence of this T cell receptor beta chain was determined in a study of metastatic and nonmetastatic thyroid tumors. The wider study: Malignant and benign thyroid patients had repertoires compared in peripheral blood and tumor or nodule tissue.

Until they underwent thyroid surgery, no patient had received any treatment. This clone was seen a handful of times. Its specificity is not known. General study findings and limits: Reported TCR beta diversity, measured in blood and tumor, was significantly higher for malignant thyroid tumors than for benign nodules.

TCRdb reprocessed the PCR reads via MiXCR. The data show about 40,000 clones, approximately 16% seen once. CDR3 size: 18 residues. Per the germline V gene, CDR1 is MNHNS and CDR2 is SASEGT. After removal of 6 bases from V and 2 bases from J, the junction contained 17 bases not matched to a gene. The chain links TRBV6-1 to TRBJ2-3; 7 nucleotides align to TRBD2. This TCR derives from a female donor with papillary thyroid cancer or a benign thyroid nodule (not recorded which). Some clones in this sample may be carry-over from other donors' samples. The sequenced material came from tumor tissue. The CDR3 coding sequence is TGTGCCAGCAGCTCAGAACCGACTAGGGCGGGAGACACAGATACGCAGTATTTT. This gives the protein CASSSEPTRAGDTDTQYF.